The present entry profiles one T cell receptor (beta chain) with its context. Read sequence stops 3 residues before the CDR3 end, and the germline J gene provides the missing end. This sample was included in a study of T cells in women clearing cervical HPV infection. HPV was found by MY09/MY11 PCR and dot-blot genotyping. TCRdb keeps only in-frame clones here, not all; method: immunoSEQ multiplex PCR. In all, the sample yields approximately 44,000 clones. V shed 4 bases and J shed 8 bases, with 12 bases lying between them. The CDR3 is 13 amino acids. CDR1 is ENHRY, CDR2 SYGVKD, per germline. The sequenced sample was blood buffy coat. This sequence joins TRBV10-3 and TRBJ2-1; tentative D call: TRBD1 (6 bases). This TCR came from a woman aged 18-69 years with a cervical HPV16 infection that either progressed to CIN3+ or cleared (not recorded which). The CDR3 DNA, read in part, is TGTGCCATCAGTGGGGGGCAGACCGATGAG. Protein product: CAISGGQTDE. The entire CDR3 is CAISGGQTDEQFF.